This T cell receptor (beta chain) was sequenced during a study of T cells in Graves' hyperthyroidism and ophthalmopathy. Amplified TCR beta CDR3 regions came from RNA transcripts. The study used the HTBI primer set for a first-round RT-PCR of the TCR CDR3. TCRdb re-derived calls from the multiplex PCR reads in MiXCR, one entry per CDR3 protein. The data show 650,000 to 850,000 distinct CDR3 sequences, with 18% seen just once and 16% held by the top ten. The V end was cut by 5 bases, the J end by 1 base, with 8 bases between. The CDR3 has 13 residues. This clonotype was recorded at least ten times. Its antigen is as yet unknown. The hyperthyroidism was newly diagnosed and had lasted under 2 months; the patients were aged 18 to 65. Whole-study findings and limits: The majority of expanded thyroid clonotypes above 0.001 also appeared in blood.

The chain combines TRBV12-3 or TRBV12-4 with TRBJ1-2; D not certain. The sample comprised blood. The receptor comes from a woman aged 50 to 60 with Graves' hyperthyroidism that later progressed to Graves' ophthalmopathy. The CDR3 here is CASSIDGNYGYTF. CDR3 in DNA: TGTGCCAGCAGTATCGACGGTAACTATGGCTACACCTTC.